Here is one TCR beta chain with its context. Its target is unknown. The data originate from a study of TIL therapy for anti-PD-1-resistant metastatic lung cancer. This was the immunoSEQ v3 assay. The data were produced by immunoSEQ multiplex PCR, yet TCRdb's version contains in-frame clones alone and is incomplete. The sample yields approximately 6,600 clones, approximately 71% seen once. There are 13 residues in the CDR3. Germline CDR1 reads MGHDK; CDR2 reads SYGVNS. The V end lost 4 bases, the J end lost 6 bases, and 12 bases lay between the germline ends. Time point denoted: pre-treatment sample, taken before nivolumab and TIL therapy. The tumor samples were excised metastases, mostly pleural nodules or supraclavicular lymph nodes. Study-wide results and caveats: Compared with baseline intratumoral T cells, expanded TIL cultures were more clonal and less diverse (around 5.7% vs 31%). This highly selected cohort may not generalize to typical lung cancer patients. Many TIL product clones were absent from baseline tumor, suggesting clonal contraction.

The genes are TRBV25-1 and TRBJ1-2; D gene uncertain. The sample here was tumor tissue, taken at baseline. The sequence was collected from a person aged 25-79 years with non-small cell lung cancer. CDR3 bases: TGTGCCAGCAGTGCCCAAATTGGCGATGGCTACACCTTC. It encodes CASSAQIGDGYTF.